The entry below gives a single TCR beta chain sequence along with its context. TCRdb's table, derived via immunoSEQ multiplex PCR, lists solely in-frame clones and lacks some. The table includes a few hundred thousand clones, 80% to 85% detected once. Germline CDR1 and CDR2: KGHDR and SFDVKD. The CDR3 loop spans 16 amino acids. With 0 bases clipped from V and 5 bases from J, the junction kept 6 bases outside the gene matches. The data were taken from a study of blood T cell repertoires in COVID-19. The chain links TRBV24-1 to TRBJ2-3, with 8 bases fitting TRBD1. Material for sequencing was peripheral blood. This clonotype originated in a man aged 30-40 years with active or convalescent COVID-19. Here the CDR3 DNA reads TGTGCCACCAGTGATTTGCGGCAGGGGGCAGGAGATACGCAGTATTTT. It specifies CATSDLRQGAGDTQYF.